This T cell receptor beta chain was profiled in a study of blood T cell repertoires in COVID-19. Study-level information: Nucleic acid was either cDNA or gDNA, and it came from T cells, B-cell-depleted T cells, or PBMCs.

Germline lookup yields CDR1 LGHNA and CDR2 YSLEER. Trimming removed 0 bases from V and 4 bases from J; junction bases left unmatched: 7. The CDR3 loop spans 16 amino acids. Clones were read by immunoSEQ multiplex PCR, and TCRdb kept only the in-frame ones, dropping some. Of roughly 250,000 clones listed, over 80% are singletons. Sequences were obtained from PBMCs or T cells enriched from blood (not recorded which). This TCR was recovered from a woman aged 18-29 years who had recovered from COVID-19. The chain joins TRBV4-3 to TRBJ2-5, with TRBD2 matching over 8 bases. The CDR3 is CASSQDTGGLGETQYF. The CDR3 DNA reads TGCGCCAGCAGCCAAGATACGGGGGGGCTCGGAGAGACCCAGTACTTC.